This T cell receptor beta chain derives from a study of blood T cell repertoires in COVID-19. Across the whole study: PBMCs, B-cell-depleted T cells, or T cells were the source of the cDNA or gDNA that made up the material.

Method: immunoSEQ multiplex PCR; TCRdb's copy keeps in-frame clones and lacks some. This table has 300,000 to 400,000 clones, more than 70% appearing once. CDR3 length equals 16 residues. V was shortened by 4 bases and J by 7 bases, with 20 bases between the two germline ends. Germline CDR1 LNHDA, CDR2 SQIVND (reference sequence). The chain combines TRBV19 with TRBJ1-5, with a weak D call TRBD1 (5 bases). This clonotype originated in a woman between 18 and 29 years old who had recovered from COVID-19. Source material: PBMCs or T cells enriched from blood (not recorded which). The CDR3 loop is CASSTDLYGARQPQHF. CDR3 DNA sequence: TGTGCCAGTAGTACCGACCTTTATGGGGCGCGGCAGCCCCAGCATTTT.